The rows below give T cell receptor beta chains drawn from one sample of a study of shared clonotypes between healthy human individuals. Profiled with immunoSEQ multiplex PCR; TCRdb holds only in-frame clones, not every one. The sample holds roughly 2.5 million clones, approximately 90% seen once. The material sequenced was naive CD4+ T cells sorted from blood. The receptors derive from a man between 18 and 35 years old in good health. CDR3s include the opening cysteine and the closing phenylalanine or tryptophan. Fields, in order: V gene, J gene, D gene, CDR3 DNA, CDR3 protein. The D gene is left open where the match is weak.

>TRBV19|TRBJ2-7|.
TGTGCCAGTAGTATAGGGGGGACGTGGGCCGAGCAGTACTTC
CASSIGGTWAEQYF
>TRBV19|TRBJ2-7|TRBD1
TGTGCCAGTAGTACAGGACAGGGGGCTCGCGAGCAGTACTTC
CASSTGQGAREQYF
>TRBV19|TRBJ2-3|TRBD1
TGTGCCAGTAGTATACTTAGGACAGGGGGTAGTACAGATACGCAGTATTTT
CASSILRTGGSTDTQYF
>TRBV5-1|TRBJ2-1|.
TGCGCCAGCAGCTTGGTAGGTAGCCGCGATGAGCAGTTCTTC
CASSLVGSRDEQFF
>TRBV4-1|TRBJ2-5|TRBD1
TGCGCCAGCAGCCGCGGGGACAGGGAAGAGACCCAGTACTTC
CASSRGDREETQYF
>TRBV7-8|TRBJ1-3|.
TGTGCCAGCAGCTTACCGGCGGGAAACACCATATATTTT
CASSLPAGNTIYF
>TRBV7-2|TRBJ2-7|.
TGTGCCAGCAGCAAGACGTCCTACGAGCAGTACTTC
CASSKTSYEQYF
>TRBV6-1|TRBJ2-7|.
TGTGCCAGCAGTCTTGACAGAGCAATTTACGAGCAGTACTTC
CASSLDRAIYEQYF
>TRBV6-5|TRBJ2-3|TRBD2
TGTGCCAGTGCTAGGCGGGGGGGTGATACGCAGTATTTT
CASARRGGDTQYF
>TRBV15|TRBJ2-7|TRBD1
TGTGCCACCAGCAGAGTGGGACAGGTGGGGACGGGGCAGTACTTC
CATSRVGQVGTGQYF